This TCR beta chain was captured in a study of cytomegalovirus exposure and HLA in healthy donors. Findings and limits, study-wide: When presence/absence was analysed, sequencing depth was taken to be roughly uniform across donors.

From germline, CDR1 is SSHAT and CDR2 FNYEAQ (reference sequence). This CDR3 is built from 14 residues. Comments on this clone: What it recognizes is unknown. The junction shows a germline mismatch at one end, possibly a read error.

The study ran its PCR with 60 Vbeta and 13 Jbeta primers. Sequencing used immunoSEQ multiplex PCR; TCRdb keeps in-frame clones, though not all of them. The sample carries around 120,000 clones, 77% recorded once. The chain has TRBV7-7 and TRBJ2-2, with 7 bases identical to TRBD2. The origin of this receptor is a human donor in good health. Material for sequencing was PBMCs. The CDR3 nucleotides read TGTGCTAGCAGCTTAGCGGGCGGGGCCGGGGAGCTGTTTTTT. Amino acids: CASSLAGGAGELFF.